Below, 28 T cell receptor beta chains from the same sample are listed, as sequenced in a study of blood T cells in healthy people across ages (dated by TCRdb to about 2015). Library prep was done by 5' RACE. The instrument given in TCRdb is Illumina HiSeq 2500. A second roughly 7 to 12 cycle PCR used a sample-barcoded 5' primer and a J-beta primer mix. TCRdb trimmed the raw reads at Q25, called clones with MiXCR and kept productive beta chains. When rows share a CDR3 protein, they turn into one entry using the most common DNA and genes. The sample table contains approximately 1.5 million distinct CDR3 sequences; only one count was recorded for approximately 43% of them. The ten largest clonotypes hold under 5% of the sample. The sample comprised blood. Receptors were obtained from a woman aged 18-35 years in good health.

This chain links TRBV29-1 with TRBJ1-1; TRBD1 might be the D (6 bases). V gave up 6 bases and J gave up 5 bases, with 13 bases separating them. There are 12 residues in the CDR3. Germline V CDR1 and CDR2: SQVTM, ANQGSEA. The CDR3 here is CSVQGLGTEAFF. In DNA form, the CDR3 reads TGCAGCGTGCAGGGGCTAGGTACTGAAGCTTTCTTT.

Written as DNA, the CDR3 is TGTGCCAGCACCTTGACTGGGACAGGGGAATGTGAGCAGTACTTC. Its protein is CASTLTGTGECEQYF. The chain couples TRBV27 to TRBJ2-7; 10 nucleotides match TRBD1. Germline assignment: CDR1 MNHEY and CDR2 SMNVEV (reference sequence). Trimming removed 7 bases from V and 7 bases from J; junction bases left unmatched: 13. This CDR3 comprises 15 residues.

The chain's CDR3 is CASSWDRVNEQFF. DNA of the CDR3: TGTGCCAGCAGCTGGGACAGGGTCAATGAGCAGTTCTTC. This rearrangement joins TRBV6-5 to TRBJ2-1; 9 bases line up with TRBD1. The CDR3 has 13 amino acids. V lost 6 bases and J lost 6; bases outside the gene matches: 3. The germline CDR1 and CDR2 sequences are MNHEY and SVGAGI.

This clonotype was observed a few times. This sequence joins TRBV27 and TRBJ1-1; D is uncertain. This CDR3 spans 13 amino acids. Germline CDR1 is MNHEY and CDR2 is SMNVEV (reference sequence). Between the trimmed V and J ends, which lost 3 bases and 5 bases, there was a span of 10 bases. CDR3 sequence (DNA): TGTGCCAGCAGTTTTATGGTCGGAACTGAAGCTTTCTTT. Protein product: CASSFMVGTEAFF.

The chain couples TRBV18 to TRBJ2-7, with 10 bases aligning to TRBD1. CDR3 length: 17 residues. V was clipped by 6 bases and J by 2 bases; unmatched bases: 13. The V gene's germline CDR1 is KGHSH and CDR2 LQKENI. CDR3 amino acids: CASSRRTGQGSTYEQYF. The DNA for the CDR3 is TGTGCCAGCTCCCGGCGCACGGGACAGGGGTCGACCTACGAGCAGTACTTC.

This clonotype was seen once. The rearrangement links TRBV6-1 to TRBJ2-2; D unresolved. Per germline, CDR1 MNHNS and CDR2 SASEGT. Trimming removed 5 bases at V and 4 bases at J, with 11 bases between. The length of the CDR3 is 14 residues. CDR3 nucleotides: TGTGCCAGCAGTCCACGACATGCCACCGGGGAGCTGTTTTTT. Amino acids: CASSPRHATGELFF.

This sequence joins TRBV5-1 and TRBJ2-3; D may be TRBD1 or TRBD2 (5 bases each). V was cut by 4 bases and J by 2 bases, with 14 bases left in between. The CDR3 is made up of 15 amino acids. The germline CDR1 and CDR2 sequences are SGHRS and YFSETQ. CDR3 coding DNA: TGCGCCAGCAGCGGTCGGGACCGTTTCACAGATACGCAGTATTTT. It yields the protein CASSGRDRFTDTQYF. Filled out from reference TRBV5-1 and TRBJ2-3, the complete variable domain reads KAGVTQTPRYLIKTRGQQVTLSCSPISGHRSVSWYQQTPGQGLQFLFEYFSETQRNKGNFPGRFSGRQFSNSRSEMNVSTLELGDSALYLCASSGRDRFTDTQYFGPGTRLTVL.

This clonotype has more than one count but fewer than ten. This sequence joins TRBV7-2 and TRBJ1-1; tentative D call: TRBD1 (5 bases). Trimming took off 5 bases at V and 4 bases at J, with 17 bases between the two ends. The CDR3 sequence is 15 residues long. The germline V gene encodes CDR1 SGHTA and CDR2 FQGNSA. The CDR3, as DNA: TGTGCCAGCAGCCAAGGTGGGGCGGCGGGCACTGAAGCTTTCTTT. This codes for CASSQGGAAGTEAFF.

This clonotype was seen at least ten times. This chain connects TRBV6-5 to TRBJ2-1; D gene uncertain. CDR1 and CDR2 from the germline V gene are MNHEY and SVGAGI. V gave up 0 bases and J gave up 0 bases, with 15 bases separating them. CDR3 length: 18 amino acids. CDR3 region: CASSYSTAAPSSYNEQFF. As DNA, the CDR3 is TGTGCCAGCAGTTACTCGACGGCCGCTCCCAGCTCCTACAATGAGCAGTTCTTC.

V usage is TRBV4-3 and J usage is TRBJ1-5; 9 bases line up with TRBD1. The V gene's germline CDR1 is LGHNA and CDR2 YSLEER. V lost 4 bases and J lost 0; bases outside the gene matches: 7. The length of the CDR3 is 17 residues. CDR3 coding DNA: TGCGCCAGCAGCCTACCGGACAGGGGTGATAGCAATCAGCCCCAGCATTTT. It is translated as CASSLPDRGDSNQPQHF.

This clonotype showed up just a few times. The rearrangement uses TRBV29-1 and TRBJ2-7; D is unresolved. Trimming took off 6 bases at V and 4 bases at J, with 10 bases between the two ends. This CDR3 is built from 11 residues. The germline V gene encodes CDR1 SQVTM and CDR2 ANQGSEA. CDR3 sequence (DNA): TGCAGCGTGTCCCAGAATTACGAGCAGTACTTC. Its translation: CSVSQNYEQYF.

As regards this clonotype: Sequence at one end of the junction differs from germline and may be a read error. The J gene is TRBJ2-7, the V gene TRBV6-5; D is undetermined. The CDR3 runs 13 residues. Germline assignment: CDR1 MNHEY and CDR2 SVGAGI. The chain's CDR3 is CASSDSHYTKQYF. Here the CDR3 DNA reads TGTGCCAGCAGTGACTCCCACTACACGAAGCAGTACTTC.

The V gene is TRBV29-1, the J gene TRBJ1-2; tentative D call: TRBD1 (5 bases). V was pared by 4 bases and J by 4 bases, with 7 bases between. Germline V gene sequence: CDR1 SQVTM, CDR2 ANQGSEA. The CDR3 has 11 residues. Here the CDR3 DNA reads TGCAGCGTTGGACAGTTCTATGGCTACACCTTC. It translates to CSVGQFYGYTF.

V and J are TRBV9 and TRBJ2-1, with D unresolved. Trimming shortened V by 3 bases and J by 8 bases, and 12 bases separated the two germline ends. Germline CDR1 reads SGDLS; CDR2 reads YYNGEE. The CDR3 contains 13 residues. CDR3 sequence reads: CASSANPNYEQFF. In DNA, the CDR3 is TGTGCCAGCAGCGCGAACCCCAATTATGAGCAGTTCTTC.

With regard to this clonotype: The DNA is left out, because the CDR3 cannot be placed on it with certainty; the CDR3 is given as TCRdb lists it. Here the CDR3 reads CASSVGAGNSPPHF. The J gene is TRBJ1-6, the V gene TRBV9. Germline-derived CDR1 and CDR2 are SGDLS and YYNGEE. Ends included, the CDR3 has 14 residues.

V and J are TRBV27 and TRBJ2-1; 7 bases are shared with TRBD1. The CDR3 runs 14 residues. V lost 6 bases to trimming and J lost 10 bases; unmatched junction nucleotides: 12. Germline V gives CDR1 MNHEY, CDR2 SMNVEV (reference sequence). The chain's CDR3 is CASRTRTGTLEQFF. The CDR3 DNA is TGTGCCAGCAGGACCAGGACAGGTACCCTCGAGCAGTTCTTC.

The rearrangement links TRBV2 to TRBJ2-3, with a tentative D call TRBD1 (6 bases). The CDR3 consists of 13 residues. V gave up 6 bases and J gave up 10 bases, with 17 bases separating them. The germline gives CDR1 SNHLY, CDR2 FYNNEI. CDR3 sequence: CASRTSRDIAQYF. The DNA of the CDR3 is TGTGCCAGCAGGACCAGCCGGGACATCGCGCAGTATTTT.

The rearrangement links TRBV20-1 to TRBJ2-3; D might be TRBD2 (5 bases). This CDR3 comprises 13 residues. In germline, CDR1 is DFQATT, CDR2 SNEGSKA (reference sequence). The germline V and J ends were trimmed by 6 bases and 3 bases, with 13 bases remaining between them. CDR3 residues: CSATGSITDTQYF. In nucleotides, the CDR3 is TGCAGTGCCACGGGATCTATAACAGATACGCAGTATTTT.

CDR3 sequence reads: CSAPLRDKATGELFF. The CDR3 DNA follows: TGCAGTGCTCCTCTCCGGGACAAAGCCACCGGGGAGCTGTTTTTT. The chain employs TRBV20-1 and TRBJ2-2; tentatively, D is TRBD1 (6 bases). Germline-derived CDR1 and CDR2 are DFQATT and SNEGSKA (reference sequence). The CDR3 spans 15 residues. V shed 5 bases and J shed 4 bases, with 17 bases lying between them.

This clonotype was seen a handful of times. The chain combines TRBV20-1 with TRBJ2-3; D may be TRBD2 (6 bases). CDR1 DFQATT and CDR2 SNEGSKA come from the germline V gene (reference sequence). Trimming pared 6 bases from V and 3 bases from J, leaving 19 bases between. The CDR3 spans 15 residues. The CDR3 spells CSASREYHRTDTQYF. CDR3 bases: TGCAGTGCCTCTCGGGAGTACCACAGAACAGATACGCAGTATTTT.

V is TRBV5-1 and J is TRBJ1-6; 7 bases are a match to TRBD1. CDR1 is SGHRS and CDR2 is YFSETQ in the germline V gene. The CDR3 length is 14 residues. V shed 2 bases, J shed 6 bases, and the junction held 2 bases outside the gene matches. The CDR3, as DNA: TGCGCCAGCAGCTTAGGACAGGCTAATTCACCCCTCCACTTT. Translated: CASSLGQANSPLHF.

The genes are TRBV7-8 and TRBJ1-6, with D maybe TRBD1 (5 bases). Trimming pared 5 bases from V and 10 bases from J, leaving 18 bases between. CDR1 is SGHVS, CDR2 FQNEAQ, per germline. The CDR3 runs to 15 residues. The CDR3 is CASSASVQGVSPLHF. CDR3 in DNA: TGTGCCAGCAGCGCTAGCGTTCAGGGTGTCTCACCCCTCCACTTT.

This clonotype has a handful of counts. The chain employs TRBV9 and TRBJ2-1; 7 nucleotides agree with TRBD2. The CDR3 runs 16 residues. Germline lookup yields CDR1 SGDLS and CDR2 YYNGEE. V shed 3 bases and J 6 bases; nucleotides not matched to a gene: 12. CDR3 residues: CASSAETSPPLNEQFF. CDR3 sequence (DNA): TGTGCCAGCAGCGCCGAGACTAGCCCTCCTCTCAATGAGCAGTTCTTC.

This clonotype occurred a few times. The chain has TRBV7-8 and TRBJ1-2; weak D call: TRBD1 (6 bases). The germline CDR1 and CDR2 sequences are SGHVS and FQNEAQ. The germline V and J ends were trimmed by 4 bases and 7 bases, with 25 bases remaining between them. This CDR3 region has 17 residues. The DNA of the CDR3 is TGTGCCAGCAGCTCCCAGGACAGTTTACCGCCGGGCCGTGGCTACACCTTC. It translates to CASSSQDSLPPGRGYTF.

This chain joins TRBV20-1 and TRBJ2-7; 12 nucleotides align to TRBD2. The ends lost 4 bases at V and 3 bases at J; junction bases unmatched: 7. The CDR3 is 15 residues long. The germline V gene has CDR1 DFQATT and CDR2 SNEGSKA (reference sequence). The CDR3 here is CSANPRTSGVYEQYF. DNA for the CDR3: TGCAGTGCTAATCCCAGGACTAGCGGGGTCTACGAGCAGTACTTC.

This clonotype has a count of ten or more. The chain links TRBV2 to TRBJ2-1, with 10 bases identical to TRBD2. The J segment lost 6 bases and the V segment lost 6 bases, leaving 8 bases of the junction unmatched. CDR3 length equals 15 residues. Germline CDR1 SNHLY, CDR2 FYNNEI. DNA of the CDR3: TGTGCCAGCAGGTCACAGGGACTAGCGCCCAATGAGCAGTTCTTC. Its translation: CASRSQGLAPNEQFF. Filled out from reference TRBV2 and TRBJ2-1, the complete variable domain reads EPEVTQTPSHQVTQMGQEVILRCVPISNHLYFYWYRQILGQKVEFLVSFYNNEISEKSEIFDDQFSVERPDGSNFTLKIRSTKLEDSAMYFCASRSQGLAPNEQFFGPGTRLTVL.

This clonotype appeared a few times. The J gene is TRBJ2-1, the V gene TRBV11-2; maybe TRBD2 (6 bases). CDR1 SGHAT and CDR2 FQNNGV come from the germline V gene. V lost 6 bases to trimming and J lost 3 bases, with 12 bases between them. The length of the CDR3 is 14 residues. The chain's CDR3 is CASSGTLIYNEQFF. CDR3 coding DNA: TGTGCCAGCAGTGGGACTCTTATCTACAATGAGCAGTTCTTC.

V usage is TRBV20-1 and J usage is TRBJ1-1, with D uncertain. CDR1 is DFQATT, CDR2 SNEGSKA, per germline (reference sequence). CDR3 length equals 13 residues. V was pared by 1 base and J by 3 bases, with 9 bases between. CDR3 in DNA: TGCAGTGCTAGAGCCAACATCTACACTGAAGCTTTCTTT. It codes for CSARANIYTEAFF.